What follows describes a single TCR beta chain. Its target is unknown. A read error may be the cause here, since a much bigger clone is one base away. The conserved phenylalanine or tryptophan normally closing the CDR3 is absent here, so this likely arose from a read error. The J segment lost 7 bases and the V segment lost 0 bases, leaving 3 bases of the junction unmatched. Germline V gene sequence: CDR1 SGHRS, CDR2 YFSETQ. The CDR3 has 14 residues. Construction of the TCRbeta library involved unique molecular identifiers. One entry per CDR3 protein, called by TCRdb with MiXCR from the PCR reads. The sample records some 450,000 distinct CDR3 sequences, roughly 43% being singletons. This entry is derived from a study of T-cell reconstitution after alpha-beta-depleted transplantation in children. Study-level findings and limits: At day 60, the high TCRbeta diversity found in some patients originated from recipient T cells and thymic progenitors that had survived. A year post-transplant, T-cell counts and diversity derived mostly from newly produced T cells. About two months after transplant, alpha-beta T cells reportedly came from several hundred expanded graft clones.

The chain recombines TRBV5-1 with TRBJ1-4, with 7 bases that match TRBD1. This TCR was sampled from a girl aged 2 to 9 with aplastic anemia, due to receive a stem cell transplant. The material was PBMCs, obtained before TCRalphabeta/CD19-depleted stem cell transplant. The CDR3 DNA reads as TGCGCCAGCAGCTTGGAACAGGGGCCTGAAAAACTGTTTCTT. The encoded protein is CASSLEQGPEKLFL.